The 20 T cell receptor beta chains in this list originate from one sample, sequenced in a study of CD8 T cells in ankylosing spondylitis. TCRdb reprocessed the 5' RACE reads with MiXCR, giving one entry per CDR3 protein. Altogether roughly 150,000 distinct CDR3 sequences are present, 7% to 8% being singletons, with the ten largest covering 12%. The sequencing sample was made of blood, either unsorted or a sorted T cell fraction (not recorded which). All receptors derive from a female donor with ankylosing spondylitis or in good health (not recorded which).

Ten or more counts support this clonotype. The rearrangement joins TRBV20-1 to TRBJ2-3, with D possibly matching TRBD2 (6 bases). V shed 7 bases and J shed 5 bases, with 16 bases lying between them. The CDR3 length is 13 residues. Per germline, CDR1 DFQATT and CDR2 SNEGSKA (reference sequence). The CDR3: CSGGRTVGDTQYF. The CDR3 DNA follows: TGCAGTGGAGGGAGGACTGTTGGAGATACGCAGTATTTT.

Notes on this clonotype: A junction boundary mismatches the germline segment, possibly from a read error. This sequence joins TRBV30 and TRBJ1-1, with a possible D match to TRBD1 (5 bases). This CDR3 has 14 residues. Germline loops: CDR1 GTSNPN, CDR2 SVGIG (reference sequence). This CDR3 is CARSLGVGNTEAFF. The CDR3 region has the DNA TGTGCCCGGAGTTTGGGGGTCGGGAACACTGAAGCTTTCTTT.

In its sample, this clonotype was seen many times. The chain uses TRBV7-9 and TRBJ2-3, with TRBD1 matching over 10 bases. CDR1 SEHNR and CDR2 FQNEAQ come from the germline V gene (reference sequence). V trimming: 4 bases; J trimming: 6 bases; junction bases outside the gene matches: 7. This CDR3 is 15 amino acids long. Written as DNA, the CDR3 is TGTGCCAGCAGCTCAACCGACAGGGGGCATGATACGCAGTATTTT. As protein: CASSSTDRGHDTQYF. Full variable domain (missing parts from reference TRBV7-9 and TRBJ2-3): DTGVSQNPRHKITKRGQNVTFRCDPISEHNRLYWYRQTLGQGPEFLTYFQNEAQLEKSRLLSDRFSAERPKGSFSTLEIQRTEQGDSAMYLCASSSTDRGHDTQYFGPGTRLTVL.

Only one count was recorded for this clonotype. The chain combines TRBV4-1 with TRBJ1-2, with D possibly matching TRBD1 (6 bases). The germline V gene encodes CDR1 MGHRA and CDR2 YSYEKL. V was shortened by 4 bases and J by 4 bases, with 22 bases between the two germline ends. There are 17 residues in the CDR3. The CDR3, as DNA: TGCGCCAGCAGCCCGGGGGGCAAAGGGGCCCCACGCTATGGCTACACCTTC. Translation: CASSPGGKGAPRYGYTF.

This clonotype was observed at least ten times. The J gene is TRBJ1-1, the V gene TRBV27; TRBD1 agrees at 9 bases. The CDR3 loop spans 13 amino acids. V dropped 6 bases and J dropped 3; count of bases not matched to a gene: 2. Germline CDR1 is MNHEY and CDR2 is SMNVEV (reference sequence). This CDR3 reads CASRRQGDTEAFF. CDR3 nucleotides: TGTGCCAGCAGACGACAGGGGGACACTGAAGCTTTCTTT.

This clonotype was seen repeatedly, ten times or more. The gene calls are TRBV12-3 or TRBV12-4 and TRBJ1-2, with TRBD1 as a possible D gene (5 bases). V lost 5 bases to trimming and J lost 4 bases, with 17 bases between them. The CDR3 length is 15 residues. The CDR3 DNA sequence: TGTGCCAGCAGTCCCGTGGGGCTAGGATCCTATGGCTACACCTTC. Translation: CASSPVGLGSYGYTF.

At least ten counts were recorded for this clonotype. The chain carries TRBV5-5 and TRBJ1-1; possibly TRBD1 for D (5 bases). The CDR3 sequence is 15 residues long. Germline values: CDR1 SGHKS, CDR2 YYEKEE (reference sequence). V was trimmed by 5 bases and J by 3 bases, leaving 17 bases between them. DNA for the CDR3: TGTGCCAGCAGTTTTCGACAGCCAGAGGACACTGAAGCTTTCTTT. Translation gives CASSFRQPEDTEAFF.

This clonotype has ten or more counts. This sequence joins TRBV2 and TRBJ1-1; tentative D call: TRBD1 (5 bases). The CDR3 spans 17 residues. V was cut by 3 bases and J by 0 bases, with 17 bases left in between. From germline, CDR1 is SNHLY and CDR2 FYNNEI. Here the CDR3 DNA reads TGTGCCAGCAGTGATCACTGGGGCGAGTTGGTGAACACTGAAGCTTTCTTT. Translation gives CASSDHWGELVNTEAFF. The full variable domain, its missing parts supplied by reference TRBV2 and TRBJ1-1, is EPEVTQTPSHQVTQMGQEVILRCVPISNHLYFYWYRQILGQKVEFLVSFYNNEISEKSEIFDDQFSVERPDGSNFTLKIRSTKLEDSAMYFCASSDHWGELVNTEAFFGQGTRLTVV.

The chain joins TRBV7-2 to TRBJ2-3; possible D gene TRBD2, 5 bases. This CDR3 is 14 amino acids long. Germline loops: CDR1 SGHTA, CDR2 FQGNSA. V dropped 2 bases and J dropped 6 bases, with 12 bases sitting between them. As DNA, the CDR3 is TGTGCCAGCAGCTTAATGGCTAGCCCTGATACGCAGTATTTT. Its translation is CASSLMASPDTQYF.

This clonotype has a count of ten or more. The rearrangement joins TRBV4-1 to TRBJ2-3, with TRBD2 as a possible D gene (5 bases). Germline-derived CDR1 and CDR2 are MGHRA and YSYEKL. There are 15 residues in the CDR3. The V and J ends lost 1 base and 6 bases respectively, with 14 bases between them. The CDR3 sequence is CASSQVWLAPDTQYF. In DNA, the CDR3 is TGCGCCAGCAGCCAAGTTTGGCTAGCTCCTGATACGCAGTATTTT.

This clonotype was picked up many times. The CDR3 DNA reads TGTGCCACCGGGACAGGGATCTACGAGCAGTACTTC. The encoded protein is CATGTGIYEQYF. V gene TRBV6-2 or TRBV6-3 combines with J gene TRBJ2-7, with TRBD1 identical over 9 bases. In germline, CDR1 is MNHEY, CDR2 SVGEGT. The length of the CDR3 is 12 residues. J gave up 3 bases and V 10 bases, and 4 bases lay outside the gene matches.

This clonotype was seen repeatedly, ten times or more. The V gene is TRBV7-8, the J gene TRBJ2-3; TRBD1 is a possible D gene (5 bases). The CDR3 has 13 amino acids. The germline CDR1 and CDR2 sequences are SGHVS and FQNEAQ. V lost 3 bases and J lost 4, with 8 bases in between. The CDR3, as DNA: TGTGCCAGCAGCTTCCAGGGCGCAGATACGCAGTATTTT. It is translated as CASSFQGADTQYF.

This clonotype was observed at least ten times. The CDR3 sequence is CASSLGNEQFF. The CDR3 DNA follows: TGTGCCAGCAGCTTAGGGAATGAGCAGTTCTTC. J is TRBJ2-1 and V is TRBV5-4; D gene unclear. CDR3 size: 11 residues. Per the germline V gene, CDR1 is SGHNT and CDR2 is YYREEE (reference sequence). Trimming removed 2 bases from V and 7 bases from J, with 4 bases in between.

In this sample, this clonotype turned up many times. The chain couples TRBV6-1 to TRBJ1-6, with TRBD1 identical over 7 bases. Unmatched junction bases numbered 15, after V lost 7 bases and J lost 9 bases. Germline assignment: CDR1 MNHNS and CDR2 SASEGT. This CDR3 is 16 amino acids long. CDR3 in amino acids: CASKYDATGLGSPLHF. The CDR3 nucleotides are TGTGCCAGCAAATACGACGCGACAGGGCTCGGTTCACCCCTCCACTTT.

This clonotype was found many times. The chain joins TRBV7-6 to TRBJ2-7, with a possible D match to TRBD1 (5 bases). The germline gives CDR1 SGHVS, CDR2 FNYEAQ. The CDR3 is 16 amino acids. Deletions cut 1 base from V and 0 bases from J, with 13 bases between. The CDR3 DNA is TGTGCCAGCAGCTTAGACCAGGGAAGCAGCTCCTACGAGCAGTACTTC. This gives the protein CASSLDQGSSSYEQYF.

This chain connects TRBV20-1 to TRBJ1-5; TRBD1 might be the D (6 bases). Looked up from germline, CDR1 is DFQATT and CDR2 is SNEGSKA (reference sequence). V was trimmed by 1 base and J by 2 bases, leaving 12 bases between them. This CDR3 is built from 15 residues. The DNA of the CDR3 is TGCAGTGCTAGAGTCGCGGCAGGGGGCAATCAGCCCCAGCATTTT. It specifies CSARVAAGGNQPQHF.

This clonotype was seen a handful of times. This chain links TRBV7-9 with TRBJ2-5; 7 bases agree with TRBD2. The trim removed 5 bases at V and 2 bases at J, leaving 11 bases unmatched. CDR3 size: 16 residues. Germline assignment: CDR1 SEHNR and CDR2 FQNEAQ (reference sequence). The CDR3 reads CASSALTSDLQETQYF. CDR3 sequence (DNA): TGTGCCAGCAGCGCCCTAACTAGCGACCTACAAGAGACCCAGTACTTC.

This clonotype was seen at least ten times. The chain carries TRBV20-1 and TRBJ1-2, with no clear D. V shed 3 bases and J shed 7 bases, with 15 bases lying between them. Germline-derived CDR1 and CDR2 are DFQATT and SNEGSKA (reference sequence). The CDR3 totals 13 residues. CDR3 coding DNA: TGCAGTGCTAGTGAGGACTTATTTAGTGGCTACACCTTC. It translates to CSASEDLFSGYTF.

The table lists this clonotype with many counts. This CDR3 reads CASSPSDRDEQYF. As DNA, the CDR3 is TGTGCCAGCTCACCGTCGGACAGGGACGAGCAGTACTTC. V is TRBV18 and J is TRBJ2-7, with 8 positions matching TRBD1. Looked up from germline, CDR1 is KGHSH and CDR2 is LQKENI. With V trimmed by 3 bases and J by 5 bases, 3 bases remained unmatched. The CDR3 consists of 13 residues.

This clonotype came up many times. This rearrangement joins TRBV7-8 to TRBJ1-2, with D unclear. The germline V gene has CDR1 SGHVS and CDR2 FQNEAQ. The CDR3 sequence is 13 residues long. With 5 bases removed from V and 6 bases from J, the gap between germline ends came to 13 bases. The CDR3 DNA sequence: TGTGCCAGCAGCGACTTCTTGGTAGATGGCTACACCTTC. It encodes CASSDFLVDGYTF.